Following are 27 T cell receptor beta chains from one sample sequenced in a study of blood T cell repertoires in COVID-19 (dated by TCRdb to about 2020). Library construction relied on the immunoSEQ multiplex PCR assay. TCRdb retrieved this table from immuneACCESS and kept in-frame rearrangements only. Not all clones are present; in checked studies, unresolved V genes account for under half, and no reason is known for the remainder. Within this sample are fewer than 350,000 clones, with 81% of them counted one time only. The ten largest make up around 2.9% of the sample. Sequences were obtained from peripheral blood. The receptor source for this set is a woman aged 55-75 years with active or convalescent COVID-19.

The chain carries TRBV5-1 and TRBJ2-5; 11 nucleotides agree with TRBD2. Losses at the gene ends were 3 bases for V and 5 bases for J; bases not matched to a gene: 6. CDR1 is SGHRS and CDR2 is YFSETQ in the germline V gene. The CDR3 has 15 residues. The CDR3 nucleotides read TGCGCCAGCAGCTCTAGCGGGGGGCCGATGGAGACCCAGTACTTC. It translates to CASSSSGGPMETQYF. Complete variable domain (other parts from reference TRBV5-1 and TRBJ2-5): KAGVTQTPRYLIKTRGQQVTLSCSPISGHRSVSWYQQTPGQGLQFLFEYFSETQRNKGNFPGRFSGRQFSNSRSEMNVSTLELGDSALYLCASSSSGGPMETQYFGPGTRLLVL.

The chain has TRBV30 and TRBJ2-3, with 9 bases that match TRBD2. In germline, CDR1 is GTSNPN, CDR2 SVGIG (reference sequence). Trimming at V came to 2 bases and at J to 6 bases, leaving 9 bases not matched to a gene. The CDR3 has 15 amino acids. The CDR3 here is CAWSKSLAGADTQYF. CDR3 nucleotide sequence: TGTGCCTGGAGTAAATCACTAGCGGGCGCTGATACGCAGTATTTT.

The chain links TRBV5-4 to TRBJ1-6; tentatively, D is TRBD1 (6 bases). CDR1 and CDR2 (germline): SGHNT, YYREEE (reference sequence). There are 14 residues in the CDR3. V was cut by 2 bases and J by 7 bases, with 10 bases left in between. Here the CDR3 DNA reads TGTGCCAGCAGCTTTCAGGGGTTCAATTCACCCCTCCACTTT. It codes for CASSFQGFNSPLHF.

The chain joins TRBV7-2 to TRBJ2-7; 9 nucleotides line up with TRBD1. The CDR3 consists of 15 residues. V dropped 7 bases and J dropped 8; count of bases not matched to a gene: 15. Germline assignment: CDR1 SGHTA and CDR2 FQGNSA. The CDR3 DNA is TGTGCCAGCACCCCCTCCCTGGGACAGGGAATGAAGCAGTACTTC. Its protein is CASTPSLGQGMKQYF.

This clone occurred once. The chain is built from TRBV7-9 and TRBJ2-7; perhaps TRBD1 as D (5 bases). Germline loops: CDR1 SEHNR, CDR2 FQNEAQ (reference sequence). With 3 bases removed from V and 1 base from J, the gap between germline ends came to 7 bases. The CDR3 sequence is 13 residues long. The CDR3 sequence is CASSFDSSYEQYF. CDR3 coding DNA: TGTGCCAGCAGCTTCGACAGTTCCTACGAGCAGTACTTC.

This chain uses TRBV7-9 with TRBJ2-3; 8 bases line up with TRBD2. Looked up from germline, CDR1 is SEHNR and CDR2 is FQNEAQ (reference sequence). With V trimmed by 5 bases and J by 2 bases, 12 bases remained unmatched. This CDR3 is 17 amino acids long. The CDR3 region has the DNA TGTGCCAGCAGCCTGTCTGTAAGCGGGGGCCCCACAGATACGCAGTATTTT. Translating gives CASSLSVSGGPTDTQYF.

V is TRBV4-2 and J is TRBJ1-5; 9 positions agree with TRBD1. CDR1 is LGHNA, CDR2 YNFKEQ, per germline. The CDR3 consists of 15 residues. V lost 6 bases and J lost 6; bases outside the gene matches: 9. The chain's CDR3 is CASSPGQGYGQPQHF. Written as DNA, the CDR3 is TGTGCCAGCAGTCCGGGACAGGGTTACGGTCAGCCCCAGCATTTT.

The rearrangement joins TRBV5-1 to TRBJ1-2; TRBD1 matches 12 bases. Trimming cost V 2 bases and J 8 bases; bases outside gene matches: 10. The CDR3 sequence is 16 residues long. Germline CDR1 reads SGHRS; CDR2 reads YFSETQ. The CDR3 loop is CASSLSGTGGARGYTF. The DNA of the CDR3 is TGCGCCAGCAGCTTATCCGGGACAGGGGGCGCGCGGGGCTACACCTTC. The whole variable domain, filled in from reference TRBV5-1 and TRBJ1-2, reads KAGVTQTPRYLIKTRGQQVTLSCSPISGHRSVSWYQQTPGQGLQFLFEYFSETQRNKGNFPGRFSGRQFSNSRSEMNVSTLELGDSALYLCASSLSGTGGARGYTFGSGTRLTVV.

The chain is built from TRBV7-3 and TRBJ2-1; 7 nucleotides match TRBD1. The CDR3 totals 14 residues. Germline CDR1 SGHTA, CDR2 FQGTGA. The J segment lost 7 bases and the V segment lost 3 bases, leaving 6 bases of the junction unmatched. CDR3 in DNA: TGTGCCAGCAGCTTGTCTGGCAGGGGGAATGAGCAGTTCTTC. Translated, it gives CASSLSGRGNEQFF.

The V gene is TRBV2, the J gene TRBJ1-2; 7 bases align to TRBD1. Looked up from germline, CDR1 is SNHLY and CDR2 is FYNNEI. The CDR3 is 13 residues long. After removal of 7 bases from V and 1 base from J, the junction contained 3 bases not matched to a gene. The CDR3 reads CASKRQGNYGYTF. In DNA form, the CDR3 reads TGTGCCAGCAAACGACAGGGTAACTATGGCTACACCTTC.

This chain links TRBV10-2 with TRBJ2-1; 10 bases fit TRBD2. The length of the CDR3 is 14 residues. Germline CDR1 and CDR2: WSHSY and SAAADI. Unmatched junction bases numbered 5, after V lost 8 bases and J lost 4 bases. Here the CDR3 DNA reads TGCGCCAGCGTCCTAGCGGGAGATTACAATGAGCAGTTCTTC. This translates into CASVLAGDYNEQFF.

In regard to this clone: Other nucleotide sequences from this sample produce the same CDR3. This chain links TRBV30 with TRBJ2-7, with 8 positions matching TRBD2. Trimming cost V 3 bases and J 2 bases; bases outside gene matches: 12. Looked up from germline, CDR1 is GTSNPN and CDR2 is SVGIG (reference sequence). This CDR3 contains 16 residues. Here the CDR3 reads CAWSPFTGGGAYEQYF. DNA of the CDR3: TGTGCCTGGAGCCCCTTTACCGGGGGGGGAGCCTACGAGCAGTACTTC.

The chain links TRBV4-2 to TRBJ2-5; TRBD1 might be the D (6 bases). Trimming removed 1 base from V and 1 base from J, with 13 bases in between. From germline, CDR1 is LGHNA and CDR2 YNFKEQ. The length of the CDR3 is 16 residues. The CDR3 DNA is TGTGCCAGCAGCCAAGTGGGTGGGACATCCCAAGAGACCCAGTACTTC. Its translation: CASSQVGGTSQETQYF.

This chain uses TRBV4-1 with TRBJ2-4; TRBD2 aligns across 7 bases. CDR1 MGHRA and CDR2 YSYEKL come from the germline V gene. CDR3 length: 16 amino acids. The V and J ends lost 8 bases and 0 bases, in that order; junction bases with no gene match: 10. The CDR3 DNA is TGCGCCAGCTCGCCGACCCGCGGGGGAGCCAAAAACATTCAGTACTTC. It specifies CASSPTRGGAKNIQYF.

CDR3 sequence reads: CASSLGGSKAGELFF. DNA of the CDR3: TGTGCCAGCAGCCTCGGGGGGAGCAAGGCCGGGGAGCTGTTTTTT. This chain links TRBV11-3 with TRBJ2-2, with TRBD2 identical over 7 bases. Germline assignment: CDR1 SGHNT and CDR2 YENEEA. The CDR3 is made up of 15 amino acids. V shed 5 bases, J shed 6 bases, and the junction held 9 bases outside the gene matches.

This chain links TRBV11-2 with TRBJ2-1; tentatively, D is TRBD1 (6 bases). Germline V gene data show CDR1 as SGHAT and CDR2 as FQNNGV. The CDR3 runs 14 residues. Trimming left V 5 bases short and J 8 bases short, with 16 bases between. As DNA, the CDR3 is TGTGCCAGCAGCCCCAATCCACAGGGCGATGAGCAGTTCTTC. As protein: CASSPNPQGDEQFF.

The chain carries TRBV5-1 and TRBJ1-1, with 7 bases identical to TRBD1. This CDR3 is 14 amino acids long. V shed 5 bases, J shed 1 base, and the junction held 5 bases outside the gene matches. Per germline, CDR1 SGHRS and CDR2 YFSETQ. CDR3: CASRTWTGNTEAFF. CDR3 bases: TGCGCCAGCAGAACCTGGACAGGGAACACTGAAGCTTTCTTT.

The V and J genes are TRBV30 and TRBJ1-2, with 7 nucleotides matching TRBD1. After removal of 5 bases from V and 4 bases from J, the junction contained 7 bases not matched to a gene. Germline V gene sequence: CDR1 GTSNPN, CDR2 SVGIG (reference sequence). This CDR3 is built from 13 residues. CDR3 loop: CAWGGGGLYGYTF. CDR3 nucleotide sequence: TGTGCCTGGGGAGGAGGGGGCCTCTATGGCTACACCTTC.

The rearrangement uses TRBV27 and TRBJ1-4; the D gene is possibly TRBD1 (6 bases). Trimming removed 1 base at V and 3 bases at J, with 9 bases between. CDR3 length: 15 amino acids. Looked up from germline, CDR1 is MNHEY and CDR2 is SMNVEV (reference sequence). The CDR3 DNA reads as TGTGCCAGCAGTTTATTCGCAGGGGCTAATGAAAAACTGTTTTTT. Residues: CASSLFAGANEKLFF.

This rearrangement joins TRBV27 to TRBJ1-2; possibly TRBD1 for D (5 bases). In germline, CDR1 is MNHEY, CDR2 SMNVEV (reference sequence). The CDR3 has 16 residues. V was cut by 3 bases and J by 0 bases, with 14 bases left in between. The CDR3 here is CASSFTGRPSNYGYTF. CDR3 DNA sequence: TGTGCCAGCAGTTTTACAGGCAGGCCTTCTAACTATGGCTACACCTTC.

The chain has TRBV19 and TRBJ2-6; 8 bases match TRBD1. The V gene end was trimmed by 0 bases and the J gene end by 0 bases; junction bases not matched to a gene: 10. The CDR3 runs to 20 residues. Germline CDR1 LNHDA, CDR2 SQIVND (reference sequence). Written as DNA, the CDR3 is TGTGCCAGTAGTATAGAAGGACAGGGAAGTGTTAGCTCTGGGGCCAACGTCCTGACTTTC. It translates to CASSIEGQGSVSSGANVLTF. Full variable domain (rest looked up from reference TRBV19 and TRBJ2-6): DGGITQSPKYLFRKEGQNVTLSCEQNLNHDAMYWYRQDPGQGLRLIYYSQIVNDFQKGDIAEGYSVSREKKESFPLTVTSAQKNPTAFYLCASSIEGQGSVSSGANVLTFGAGSRLTVL.

The chain couples TRBV6-5 to TRBJ1-3; D is undetermined. V shed 5 bases and J shed 2 bases, with 7 bases lying between them. The CDR3 is made up of 13 amino acids. The germline gives CDR1 MNHEY, CDR2 SVGAGI. In nucleotides, the CDR3 is TGTGCCAGCAGTCCTCCAGCTGGAAACACCATATATTTT. Translating it yields CASSPPAGNTIYF.

CDR3 bases: TGTGCCAGTACAGGGTGGGTAGGTGGCTACACCTTC. This encodes CASTGWVGGYTF. The rearrangement uses TRBV19 and TRBJ1-2; tentatively, D is TRBD1 (5 bases). The CDR3 length is 12 residues. In germline, CDR1 is LNHDA, CDR2 SQIVND (reference sequence). V was trimmed by 7 bases and J by 7 bases, leaving 13 bases between them.

The V and J genes are TRBV29-1 and TRBJ2-5, with D tentatively TRBD2 (6 bases). CDR3 length: 13 residues. The V end lost 0 bases, the J end lost 4 bases, and 9 bases lay between the germline ends. Germline-derived CDR1 and CDR2 are SQVTM and ANQGSEA. Here the CDR3 DNA reads TGCAGCGTTGAAGATAGCGGACGAGAGACCCAGTACTTC. Protein product: CSVEDSGRETQYF.

A single count supports this clone. This sequence joins TRBV6-5 and TRBJ1-1, with 9 bases lining up with TRBD1. V lost 6 bases to trimming and J lost 5 bases; unmatched junction nucleotides: 4. Germline-derived CDR1 and CDR2 are MNHEY and SVGAGI. The CDR3 is made up of 13 amino acids. The CDR3 is CASSRQGETEAFF. CDR3 DNA: TGTGCCAGCAGCAGACAGGGGGAAACTGAAGCTTTCTTT.

The chain couples TRBV3-1 (or the pseudogene TRBV3-2) to TRBJ2-4; the match to TRBD1 covers 9 bases. Looked up from germline, CDR1 is LGHDT and CDR2 is YNNKEL (reference sequence). This CDR3 has 17 amino acids. V trimming: 1 base; J trimming: 4 bases; junction bases outside the gene matches: 8. The CDR3 nucleotides are TGTGCCAGCAGCCAAGGCATGGGACAGGGACGGAAAAACATTCAGTACTTC. It codes for CASSQGMGQGRKNIQYF.

This chain uses TRBV5-3 with TRBJ2-3; D ambiguous. TRBV5-3 is reported as an ORF; its role is uncertain. The CDR3 runs to 15 residues. V was trimmed by 1 base and J by 3 bases, leaving 12 bases between them. The CDR3 DNA is TGTGCCAGAAGCTTGATTAAACTTTGGACAGATACGCAGTATTTT. Its translation is CARSLIKLWTDTQYF.